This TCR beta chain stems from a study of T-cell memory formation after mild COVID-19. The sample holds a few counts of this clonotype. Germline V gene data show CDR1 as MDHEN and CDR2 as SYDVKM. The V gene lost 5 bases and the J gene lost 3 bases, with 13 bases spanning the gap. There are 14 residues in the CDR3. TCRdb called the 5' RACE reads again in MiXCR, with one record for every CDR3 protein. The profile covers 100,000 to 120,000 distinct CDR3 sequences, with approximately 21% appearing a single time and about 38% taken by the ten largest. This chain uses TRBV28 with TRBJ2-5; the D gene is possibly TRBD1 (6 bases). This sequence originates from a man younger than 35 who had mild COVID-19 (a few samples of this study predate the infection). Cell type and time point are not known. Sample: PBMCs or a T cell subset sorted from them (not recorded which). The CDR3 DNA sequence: TGTGCCAGCAGTCTCATAAACAGGGAAGAGACCCAGTACTTC. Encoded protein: CASSLINREETQYF.